A selection of T cell receptor beta chains follows, all from one sample in a study of CD8+ T cells in alopecia areata. TCRdb's table, derived via immunoSEQ multiplex PCR, lists solely in-frame clones and lacks some. The sample includes about 200,000 clones, less than 45% seen only once; the top ten take about 0.48%. The material sequenced was CD4+ T cells sorted from blood, taken around week 34, from a patient treated with tofacitinib. The receptors come from a human donor with alopecia areata. Each CDR3 is given without its conserved first and last residue.

V	J	CDR3
TRBV7-3	TRBJ2-3	ASSLKGRGLGTDTQY
TRBV30	TRBJ2-1	AWERFNEQF
TRBV7-7	TRBJ2-3	ASSSGRAGTDTQY
TRBV15	TRBJ1-1	ATSRAGATEAF
TRBV6-6	TRBJ1-5	ASSTGTGGGQPQH
TRBV14	TRBJ2-7	ASSQGPRLAGRGYEQY
TRBV6-6	TRBJ1-5	ASNNGKNSNQPQH
TRBV9	TRBJ1-2	ASSGAGTVTYGYT
TRBV6-5	TRBJ2-7	ASRGSITYEQY
TRBV15	TRBJ1-4	ATRSGETNEKLF
TRBV7-9	TRBJ2-1	ASSLTGRTDNEQF
TRBV4-1	TRBJ2-1	ASSQHPGTYNEQF
TRBV5-6	TRBJ2-6	ASSRRWAGANVLT
TRBV30	TRBJ1-6	AWSVPDRGNSPLH
TRBV14	TRBJ2-1	ASSLTGGSYNEQF
TRBV20-1	TRBJ2-5	SVGRETQY
TRBV7-9	TRBJ2-5	ASSLANSLETQY
TRBV5-4	TRBJ2-3	ASSWSGAGKDTQY
TRBV2	TRBJ2-1	ASRDNLRTGRF
TRBV12-5	TRBJ2-2	ASGFTSGVNTGELF
TRBV18	TRBJ1-5	ASSPDGGQPQH
TRBV28	TRBJ2-1	ASSLGAGLAGEGEQF